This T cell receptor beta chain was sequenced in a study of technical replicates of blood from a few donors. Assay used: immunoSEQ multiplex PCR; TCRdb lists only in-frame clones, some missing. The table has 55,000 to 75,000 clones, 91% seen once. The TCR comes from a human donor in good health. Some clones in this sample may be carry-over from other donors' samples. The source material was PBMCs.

CDR3 sequence reads: CASSIAASSYEQYF. In nucleotides, the CDR3 is TGTGCCAGTAGTATAGCCGCTAGCTCCTACGAGCAGTACTTC. The chain employs TRBV19 and TRBJ2-7; D gene unclear. Germline V lookup: CDR1 LNHDA, CDR2 SQIVND (reference sequence). The V end lost 1 base, the J end lost 0 bases, and 7 bases lay between the germline ends. This CDR3 spans 14 amino acids. The full variable domain, with the rest looked up from reference TRBV19 and TRBJ2-7, is DGGITQSPKYLFRKEGQNVTLSCEQNLNHDAMYWYRQDPGQGLRLIYYSQIVNDFQKGDIAEGYSVSREKKESFPLTVTSAQKNPTAFYLCASSIAASSYEQYFGPGTRLTVT.